This T cell receptor (beta chain) is from a study of cytomegalovirus exposure and HLA in healthy donors. About the research overall: Clustering assigned 70% to 90% of the roughly 400 genotyped donors to the Caucasian-associated ancestry cluster.

The PCR had 60 Vbeta and 13 Jbeta primers. The repertoire was sequenced with immunoSEQ multiplex PCR; TCRdb's copy has only in-frame clones and lacks some. The data show about 210,000 clones, with roughly 81% seen just once and about 0.25% held by the top ten. The V end was cut by 0 bases, the J end by 1 base, with 13 bases between. This CDR3 comprises 17 residues. The clonotype was recovered from a girl aged 2 to 9 in good health and CMV-seronegative. What was sequenced was PBMCs. The rearrangement joins TRBV23-1 to TRBJ1-5; possibly TRBD1 for D (6 bases). TRBV23-1 is marked as an open reading frame, function uncertain. The CDR3 nucleotides are TGCGCCAGCAGTCAATCGGCGGGGGCGCGAAGCAATCAGCCCCAGCATTTT. This codes for CASSQSAGARSNQPQHF.